Shown below are 15 T cell receptor beta chains from a single sample sequenced in a study of blood T cell repertoires in COVID-19. This table comes from immunoSEQ multiplex PCR, and its TCRdb copy is limited to in-frame clones, with some not included. The sample lists around 70,000 clones, 65% to 85% occurring once. The material sequenced was peripheral blood. The receptors derive from a woman aged 50 to 65 with acute or convalescent COVID-19.

The table lists this clone with a few counts. This chain connects TRBV11-1 to TRBJ2-5, with D possibly being TRBD1 (6 bases). The CDR3 is 15 amino acids. Trimming pared 5 bases from V and 2 bases from J, leaving 15 bases between. Per germline, CDR1 SGHAT and CDR2 FQDESV (reference sequence). The CDR3 reads CASSPLDSRQETQYF. The CDR3, as DNA: TGTGCCAGCAGCCCGCTGGACAGCCGGCAAGAGACCCAGTACTTC.

V usage is TRBV27 and J usage is TRBJ2-5; the D is unclear. The CDR3 runs 13 residues. Germline values: CDR1 MNHEY, CDR2 SMNVEV (reference sequence). V lost 4 bases, J lost 0 bases, and 6 bases lay in between. The CDR3 region has the DNA TGTGCCAGCAGTTCCCACAACCAAGAGACCCAGTACTTC. It encodes CASSSHNQETQYF.

Details on this clone: Other DNA sequences in the sample encode the same CDR3. The gene calls are TRBV6-6 and TRBJ1-1, with D unclear. Trimming left V 2 bases short and J 0 bases short, with 7 bases between. CDR1 and CDR2 (germline): MNHNY, SVGAGI (reference sequence). The CDR3 covers 14 residues. The CDR3 DNA sequence: TGTGCCAGCAGTTACCCGGAGCTGAACACTGAAGCTTTCTTT. Translation gives CASSYPELNTEAFF.

The rearrangement joins TRBV19 to TRBJ2-7; D uncertain. The CDR3 has 10 residues. Germline V gene data show CDR1 as LNHDA and CDR2 as SQIVND (reference sequence). Trimming left V 9 bases short and J 4 bases short, with 7 bases between. This chain's CDR3 is CARALYEQYF. The CDR3 DNA is TGTGCCAGAGCCCTTTACGAGCAGTACTTC. The full variable domain, completed using reference TRBV19 and TRBJ2-7, is DGGITQSPKYLFRKEGQNVTLSCEQNLNHDAMYWYRQDPGQGLRLIYYSQIVNDFQKGDIAEGYSVSREKKESFPLTVTSAQKNPTAFYLCARALYEQYFGPGTRLTVT.

This chain uses TRBV7-2 with TRBJ1-3; TRBD1 is a possible D gene (5 bases). From germline, CDR1 is SGHTA and CDR2 FQGNSA. The germline V and J ends were trimmed by 5 bases and 0 bases, with 8 bases remaining between them. This CDR3 is built from 14 residues. The chain's CDR3 is CASSQTDSGNTIYF. The CDR3 DNA follows: TGTGCCAGCAGCCAGACAGACTCTGGAAACACCATATATTTT.

The chain employs TRBV25-1 and TRBJ2-3, with a weak D call TRBD2 (6 bases). Per the germline V gene, CDR1 is MGHDK and CDR2 is SYGVNS. The CDR3 contains 15 residues. The V end lost 4 bases, the J end lost 4 bases, and 15 bases lay between the germline ends. The CDR3 DNA follows: TGTGCCAGCAGTGCAAAGACTAGAGACGCAGATACGCAGTATTTT. It translates to CASSAKTRDADTQYF.

V usage is TRBV7-2 and J usage is TRBJ1-2; the D gene is possibly TRBD1 (6 bases). The CDR3 covers 14 residues. The germline V and J ends were trimmed by 3 bases and 4 bases, with 12 bases remaining between them. Germline V gives CDR1 SGHTA, CDR2 FQGNSA. The CDR3 DNA reads as TGTGCCAGCAGCTTGGAACAGGGACCCTATGGCTACACCTTC. Protein sequence: CASSLEQGPYGYTF.

V gene TRBV7-2 combines with J gene TRBJ2-7; 10 bases are shared with TRBD2. Germline CDR1 is SGHTA and CDR2 is FQGNSA. The CDR3 sequence is 15 residues long. V was pared by 7 bases and J by 0 bases, with 6 bases of the junction left unmatched. DNA for the CDR3: TGTGCCAGCACCGTAGCGGGAGGTCGCTCCTACGAGCAGTACTTC. Protein: CASTVAGGRSYEQYF.

This chain connects TRBV12-3 or TRBV12-4 to TRBJ1-5; D gene uncertain. This CDR3 spans 13 amino acids. V gave up 2 bases and J gave up 7 bases, with 9 bases separating them. The CDR3, as DNA: TGTGCCAGCAGTTTAAGAAAGGAGCAGCCCCAGCATTTT. Protein product: CASSLRKEQPQHF.

This clone turned up a few times. V is TRBV19 and J is TRBJ1-1, with D maybe TRBD1 (5 bases). The germline gives CDR1 LNHDA, CDR2 SQIVND (reference sequence). V was trimmed by 11 bases and J by 4 bases, leaving 14 bases between them. CDR3 length equals 12 residues. The CDR3 DNA reads TGTGCCTCCAATCCCGGGGGCACTGAAGCTTTCTTT. This gives the protein CASNPGGTEAFF. The complete variable domain, with remaining parts taken from reference TRBV19 and TRBJ1-1, reads DGGITQSPKYLFRKEGQNVTLSCEQNLNHDAMYWYRQDPGQGLRLIYYSQIVNDFQKGDIAEGYSVSREKKESFPLTVTSAQKNPTAFYLCASNPGGTEAFFGQGTRLTVV.

The V call is TRBV10-3, the J call TRBJ1-5; D gene ambiguous. CDR3 size: 15 residues. V was shortened by 7 bases and J by 0 bases, with 13 bases between the two germline ends. Germline V lookup: CDR1 ENHRY, CDR2 SYGVKD. The CDR3 DNA follows: TGTGCCATCAAGGAGGGTACTTCTAGCAATCAGCCCCAGCATTTT. It codes for CAIKEGTSSNQPQHF.

The chain has TRBV28 and TRBJ1-5; 9 bases are shared with TRBD1. V lost 6 bases and J lost 4; bases outside the gene matches: 10. The germline V gene encodes CDR1 MDHEN and CDR2 SYDVKM. The CDR3 has 16 residues. CDR3 sequence (DNA): TGTGCCAGCAGACCCTCAGGACAGGGGTCAAATCAGCCCCAGCATTTT. As protein: CASRPSGQGSNQPQHF.

The chain employs TRBV7-3 and TRBJ1-1; TRBD1 might be the D (5 bases). The V end lost 8 bases, the J end lost 0 bases, and 7 bases lay between the germline ends. The CDR3 is 12 amino acids. Germline V lookup: CDR1 SGHTA, CDR2 FQGTGA. The chain's CDR3 is CASSQVNTEAFF. Written as DNA, the CDR3 is TGTGCCAGCTCACAGGTGAACACTGAAGCTTTCTTT.

The J gene is TRBJ2-3, the V gene TRBV18; possible D gene TRBD1, 6 bases. Germline assignment: CDR1 KGHSH and CDR2 LQKENI. V was cut by 3 bases and J by 1 base, with 17 bases left in between. CDR3 length equals 17 residues. The CDR3 DNA sequence: TGTGCCAGCTCACCCCTCGAGGCCAGGGGTGGCACAGATACGCAGTATTTT. As protein: CASSPLEARGGTDTQYF.

The chain employs TRBV29-1 and TRBJ1-1; D might be TRBD1 (5 bases). Trimming pared 7 bases from V and 0 bases from J, leaving 18 bases between. Looked up from germline, CDR1 is SQVTM and CDR2 is ANQGSEA. CDR3 length equals 15 residues. The CDR3 spells CSAYGGSGMNTEAFF. CDR3 DNA sequence: TGCAGCGCCTACGGGGGGTCGGGAATGAACACTGAAGCTTTCTTT.